The present T cell receptor beta chain was sequenced within a study of blood T cells in healthy people across ages. Across the whole study: About one barcoded beta molecule was captured per two T cells (by template switching).

PCR was performed a second time for about 7 to 11 cycles using a sample-barcoded 5' primer and a J-beta primer mix. TCRdb ran MiXCR on the 5' RACE reads and lists one entry per CDR3 protein. The table shows hundreds of thousands of distinct CDR3 sequences, with about 30% occurring only once. This clonotype has ten or more counts. What it recognizes is unknown. Germline V lookup: CDR1 MNHEY, CDR2 SVGEGT. CDR3 length equals 15 residues. V was pared by 4 bases and J by 1 base, with 13 bases between. Study conclusions and caveats: The fall in TCR beta diversity per million T cells was roughly linear with age. The donors' CMV status was not determined, possibly confounding changes in expanded clonotypes.

The clonotype originates from an elderly woman in good health. The sample comprised blood. The gene calls are TRBV6-2 or TRBV6-3 and TRBJ2-5, with D possibly being TRBD2 (6 bases). The CDR3 reads CASSWPGDFQETQYF. CDR3 bases: TGTGCCAGCAGTTGGCCGGGGGACTTCCAAGAGACCCAGTACTTC.